The 22 T cell receptor beta chains given below trace back to one sample, sequenced in a study of T cells in Graves' hyperthyroidism and ophthalmopathy. The source material, RNA transcripts, was used to amplify TCR beta CDR3 regions. First-round RT-PCR with HTBI primers amplified the TCR CDR3 region. TCRdb called the multiplex PCR reads again in MiXCR, with one record for every CDR3 protein. Of 210,000 or so distinct CDR3 sequences in the sample, more than 15% are singletons; the top ten hold around 50%. The specimen sequenced was blood. The source of these receptors is a man aged 50-59 years with Graves' hyperthyroidism.

This clonotype was detected ten times or more. V gene TRBV7-2 combines with J gene TRBJ1-6; TRBD1 is a possible D gene (6 bases). Trimming took off 6 bases at V and 7 bases at J, with 19 bases between the two ends. CDR3 length: 16 residues. Per germline, CDR1 SGHTA and CDR2 FQGNSA. The CDR3 coding sequence is TGTGCCAGCAGATACCGGGGCAGGGGCCGGAATTCACCCCTCCACTTT. Amino acid sequence: CASRYRGRGRNSPLHF.

This clonotype came up a few times. The chain uses TRBV28 and TRBJ1-5, with TRBD1 matching over 8 bases. The CDR3 is 14 amino acids. The V gene's germline CDR1 is MDHEN and CDR2 SYDVKM. V dropped 5 bases and J dropped 6; count of bases not matched to a gene: 6. The DNA for the CDR3 is TGTGCCAGCAGTCCGACGACAGGGGCTCAGCCCCAGCATTTT. This sequence encodes CASSPTTGAQPQHF. Variable domain in full (rest from reference TRBV28 and TRBJ1-5): DVKVTQSSRYLVKRTGEKVFLECVQDMDHENMFWYRQDPGLGLRLIYFSYDVKMKEKGDIPEGYSVSREKKERFSLILESASTNQTSMYLCASSPTTGAQPQHFGDGTRLSIL.

This clonotype was observed at least ten times. The chain is built from TRBV4-1 and TRBJ2-3, with 9 bases fitting TRBD2. CDR1 is MGHRA, CDR2 YSYEKL, per germline. CDR3 length: 15 amino acids. The V and J ends lost 2 bases and 1 base, in that order; junction bases with no gene match: 1. The CDR3 sequence is CASSQIAGGTDTQYF. CDR3 in DNA: TGCGCCAGCAGCCAAATAGCGGGAGGCACAGATACGCAGTATTTT.

This clonotype was recorded a few times. The V and J genes are TRBV11-2 and TRBJ2-5; 8 bases are shared with TRBD1. Germline assignment: CDR1 SGHAT and CDR2 FQNNGV. This CDR3 contains 12 residues. J was trimmed by 11 bases and V by 5 bases; bases with no gene match: 7. The CDR3 protein is CASSSDRGGQYF. CDR3 sequence (DNA): TGTGCCAGCAGCAGTGACAGGGGCGGACAGTACTTC.

This clonotype has a count of ten or more. The chain is built from TRBV24-1 and TRBJ2-1; no clear D gene. V lost 0 bases to trimming and J lost 4 bases, with 15 bases between them. Germline V lookup: CDR1 KGHDR, CDR2 SFDVKD. There are 17 residues in the CDR3. CDR3 DNA: TGTGCCACCAGTGATTTGTGGACGGATAGCCCTTACAATGAGCAGTTCTTC. It specifies CATSDLWTDSPYNEQFF.

The rearrangement links TRBV10-3 to TRBJ2-3; the match to TRBD1 covers 9 bases. Germline V gene sequence: CDR1 ENHRY, CDR2 SYGVKD. This CDR3 is built from 16 residues. V shed 4 bases and J 0 bases; nucleotides not matched to a gene: 5. The CDR3 protein is CAISGRTGASTDTQYF. CDR3 in DNA: TGTGCCATCAGTGGGAGGACAGGGGCTAGCACAGATACGCAGTATTTT.

This clonotype was found a few times. The chain recombines TRBV6-1 with TRBJ2-7; a possible D gene is TRBD1 (5 bases). The germline CDR1 and CDR2 sequences are MNHNS and SASEGT. The CDR3 contains 14 residues. Trimming took 4 bases from V and 3 from J, leaving 13 bases between them. CDR3 sequence: CASSGDSHGYEQYF. The DNA for the CDR3 is TGTGCCAGCAGTGGAGACAGCCATGGCTACGAGCAGTACTTC.

This clonotype was seen many times. The chain links TRBV6-6 to TRBJ2-7; 7 nucleotides align to TRBD2. CDR3 size: 17 residues. Germline V lookup: CDR1 MNHNY, CDR2 SVGAGI (reference sequence). After removal of 0 bases from V and 3 bases from J, the junction contained 11 bases not matched to a gene. The DNA for the CDR3 is TGTGCCAGCAGTTACTCCCCTTCGGGGGGTGTCGACTACGAGCAGTACTTC. It codes for CASSYSPSGGVDYEQYF.

V and J are TRBV28 and TRBJ2-1; 7 bases map to TRBD1. The CDR3 length is 15 residues. The V gene's germline CDR1 is MDHEN and CDR2 SYDVKM. With 6 bases clipped from V and 5 bases from J, the junction kept 10 bases outside the gene matches. The CDR3 DNA reads as TGTGCCAGCAGCTCGACAGGGTATTTGGACAATGAGCAGTTCTTC. The encoded protein is CASSSTGYLDNEQFF.

This clonotype was counted at least ten times. The chain is built from TRBV20-1 and TRBJ2-1, with TRBD2 matching over 7 bases. The CDR3 sequence is 14 residues long. Trimming cost V 6 bases and J 7 bases; bases outside gene matches: 12. The germline V gene encodes CDR1 DFQATT and CDR2 SNEGSKA (reference sequence). For the CDR3, the DNA is TGCAGTGCGCCGCGGGAGTATGGTGCGAATGAGCAGTTCTTC. The encoded protein is CSAPREYGANEQFF.

This clonotype has at least ten counts. This chain links TRBV6-6 with TRBJ2-3, with D unresolved. The CDR3 length is 13 residues. V was pared by 2 bases and J by 1 base, with 4 bases between. The V gene's germline CDR1 is MNHNY and CDR2 SVGAGI (reference sequence). CDR3 in amino acids: CASSYDRTDTQYF. CDR3 coding DNA: TGTGCCAGCAGTTACGACCGCACAGATACGCAGTATTTT.

The chain joins TRBV20-1 to TRBJ2-7; 9 bases match TRBD1. The CDR3 is made up of 12 amino acids. With 8 bases clipped from V and 3 bases from J, the junction kept 5 bases outside the gene matches. Germline V lookup: CDR1 DFQATT, CDR2 SNEGSKA (reference sequence). The chain's CDR3 is CSLRDRVYEQYF. The DNA for the CDR3 is TGCAGTCTCCGGGACAGGGTCTACGAGCAGTACTTC.

The chain employs TRBV28 and TRBJ2-1; 7 bases align to TRBD2. The CDR3 has 13 amino acids. V was pared by 4 bases and J by 7 bases, with 4 bases of the junction left unmatched. Germline V gene sequence: CDR1 MDHEN, CDR2 SYDVKM. In DNA, the CDR3 is TGTGCCAGCAGTTCCGGGACTACAAATGAGCAGTTCTTC. Translated, it gives CASSSGTTNEQFF.

The V and J genes are TRBV20-1 and TRBJ2-1, with D unresolved. Deletions cut 0 bases from V and 1 base from J, with 16 bases between. From germline, CDR1 is DFQATT and CDR2 SNEGSKA (reference sequence). There are 17 residues in the CDR3. CDR3 region: CSAREPVRSASYNEQFF. The DNA of the CDR3 is TGCAGTGCTAGAGAGCCGGTTAGGAGCGCGTCCTACAATGAGCAGTTCTTC.

A word on this clonotype: A read error may explain this, as a much larger clone is one base away. The chain joins TRBV12-3 or TRBV12-4 to TRBJ2-7; TRBD1 aligns across 8 bases. This CDR3 region has 14 residues. The CDR3 DNA is TGTGCCAGCAGTCCTATGACAGGGGCATACGAGCAGCACTTC. Its translation is CASSPMTGAYEQHF.

The chain joins TRBV3-1 to TRBJ2-3, with 8 bases that match TRBD2. CDR3 length equals 14 residues. Germline lookup yields CDR1 LGHDT and CDR2 YNNKEL (reference sequence). Germline trimming cut 6 bases from V and 4 bases from J; bases unmatched to any gene: 6. The CDR3 DNA sequence: TGTGCCAGCAGTCCCGGGACTAGTTCAGATACGCAGTATTTT. Protein: CASSPGTSSDTQYF.

This clonotype was counted only a few times. The chain employs TRBV20-1 and TRBJ2-7, with 10 bases identical to TRBD2. J gave up 5 bases and V 0 bases, and 7 bases lay outside the gene matches. The CDR3 spans 15 residues. The V gene's germline CDR1 is DFQATT and CDR2 SNEGSKA (reference sequence). CDR3 protein: CSARESSGRGDEQYF. The DNA for the CDR3 is TGCAGTGCTAGAGAATCCAGCGGGAGGGGGGACGAGCAGTACTTC.

This clonotype has ten or more counts. The chain has TRBV3-1 and TRBJ2-1; 11 bases align to TRBD1. The junction had 7 bases not matched to a gene; V was cut back by 4 bases and J by 8 bases. This CDR3 contains 15 residues. Germline values: CDR1 LGHDT, CDR2 YNNKEL (reference sequence). The CDR3 DNA follows: TGTGCCAGCAGCCCCCGGGACAGGGGGTTAGATGAGCAGTTCTTC. Encoded protein: CASSPRDRGLDEQFF.

This clonotype has only a few counts. The genes are TRBV18 and TRBJ2-7; a possible D gene is TRBD2 (5 bases). The CDR3 is 14 amino acids. The germline V and J ends were trimmed by 0 bases and 1 base, with 7 bases remaining between them. CDR1 is KGHSH, CDR2 LQKENI, per germline. This chain's CDR3 is CASSPPRTSYEQYF. The DNA for the CDR3 is TGTGCCAGCTCACCACCGAGGACTTCCTACGAGCAGTACTTC.

This clonotype has a count of ten or more. The gene calls are TRBV28 and TRBJ2-7; weak D call: TRBD2 (6 bases). V lost 5 bases and J lost 4, with 12 bases in between. Germline values: CDR1 MDHEN, CDR2 SYDVKM. The CDR3 spans 13 residues. In DNA, the CDR3 is TGTGCCAGCAGTGCGGGGACCGGATACGAGCAGTACTTC. Translation: CASSAGTGYEQYF. The full variable domain, with the rest looked up from reference TRBV28 and TRBJ2-7, is DVKVTQSSRYLVKRTGEKVFLECVQDMDHENMFWYRQDPGLGLRLIYFSYDVKMKEKGDIPEGYSVSREKKERFSLILESASTNQTSMYLCASSAGTGYEQYFGPGTRLTVT.

This clonotype was observed a handful of times. The CDR3 sequence: CASSFLGQGTNEKLFF. CDR3 nucleotides: TGTGCCAGCAGTTTTTTGGGACAGGGTACTAATGAAAAACTGTTTTTT. The V call is TRBV28, the J call TRBJ1-4, with 9 bases aligning to TRBD1. V was clipped by 3 bases and J by 2 bases; unmatched bases: 4. CDR3 length: 16 residues. Germline V gene sequence: CDR1 MDHEN, CDR2 SYDVKM.

This clonotype came up many times. Here the CDR3 DNA reads TGTGCCAGCAGCCTGCCGACAGGGGATACGCAGTATTTT. This codes for CASSLPTGDTQYF. The J gene is TRBJ2-3, the V gene TRBV7-9; 7 positions agree with TRBD1. The J segment lost 6 bases and the V segment lost 5 bases, leaving 5 bases of the junction unmatched. The CDR3 loop spans 13 amino acids. Germline loops: CDR1 SEHNR, CDR2 FQNEAQ (reference sequence).